The T cell receptor (beta chain) described here comes from a study of PD-1 blockade in mismatch repair-deficient tumors. For the study at large: Enrolled about 2013-2017, patients had progressing, pretreated mismatch repair-deficient cancers of around 12 types.

The CDR3 has 15 amino acids. The germline V gene encodes CDR1 SEHNR and CDR2 FQNEAQ (reference sequence). V dropped 5 bases and J dropped 5; count of bases not matched to a gene: 6. Using immunoSEQ multiplex PCR, the repertoire was profiled, and TCRdb retains in-frame clones only, with some absent. This table holds about 3,700 clones, around 81% found once. Time point meaning: archival surgical resection tumor tissue. Three pembrolizumab responders had their TCRs sequenced. The three responders' tumors were archival surgical resection specimens. This TCR came from an adult with mismatch repair-deficient cancer. The rearrangement uses TRBV7-9 and TRBJ1-1; 12 bases align to TRBD1. The sequencing here drew on primary tumor tissue, taken from a patient treated with pembrolizumab. CDR3 protein: CASSLGTGGWTEAFF. CDR3 in DNA: TGTGCCAGCAGCCTGGGGACAGGGGGCTGGACTGAAGCTTTCTTT.